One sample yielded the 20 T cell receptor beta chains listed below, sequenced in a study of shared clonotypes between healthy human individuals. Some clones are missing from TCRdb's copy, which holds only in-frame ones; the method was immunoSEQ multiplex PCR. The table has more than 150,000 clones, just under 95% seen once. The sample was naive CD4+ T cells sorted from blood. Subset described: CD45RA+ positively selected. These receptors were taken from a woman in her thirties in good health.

CDR3 in DNA: TGTGCCAGCAGTTTTCGAGACCTGAACACCGGGGAGCTGTTTTTT. Translation gives CASSFRDLNTGELFF. V is TRBV27 and J is TRBJ2-2; D is unclear. The CDR3 totals 15 residues. Looked up from germline, CDR1 is MNHEY and CDR2 is SMNVEV (reference sequence). Between the trimmed V and J ends, which lost 3 bases and 1 base, there was a span of 9 bases.

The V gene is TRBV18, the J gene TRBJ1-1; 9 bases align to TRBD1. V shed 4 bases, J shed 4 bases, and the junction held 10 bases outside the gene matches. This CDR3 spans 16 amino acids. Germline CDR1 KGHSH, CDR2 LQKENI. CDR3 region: CASSLTPGQGATEAFF. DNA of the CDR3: TGTGCCAGCTCACTAACACCGGGACAGGGAGCCACTGAAGCTTTCTTT.

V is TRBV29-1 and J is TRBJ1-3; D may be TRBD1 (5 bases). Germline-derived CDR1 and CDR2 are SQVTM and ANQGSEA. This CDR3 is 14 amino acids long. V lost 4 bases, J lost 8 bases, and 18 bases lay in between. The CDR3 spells CSVALGGRRDTIYF. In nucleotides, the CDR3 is TGCAGCGTTGCCCTGGGGGGACGTAGAGACACCATATATTTT.

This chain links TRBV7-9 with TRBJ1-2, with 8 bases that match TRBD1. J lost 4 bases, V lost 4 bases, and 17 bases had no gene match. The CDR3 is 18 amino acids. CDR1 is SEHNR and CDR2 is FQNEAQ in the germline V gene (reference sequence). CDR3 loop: CASSYLGRRTGQSYGYTF. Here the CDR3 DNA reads TGTGCCAGCAGCTACCTCGGGCGGAGGACAGGGCAGTCCTATGGCTACACCTTC.

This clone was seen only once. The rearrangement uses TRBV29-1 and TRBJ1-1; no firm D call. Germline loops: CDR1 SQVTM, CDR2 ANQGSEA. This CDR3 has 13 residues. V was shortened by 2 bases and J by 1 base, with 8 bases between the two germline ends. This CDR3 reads CSVEFSGNTEAFF. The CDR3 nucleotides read TGCAGCGTTGAATTTTCAGGGAACACTGAAGCTTTCTTT.

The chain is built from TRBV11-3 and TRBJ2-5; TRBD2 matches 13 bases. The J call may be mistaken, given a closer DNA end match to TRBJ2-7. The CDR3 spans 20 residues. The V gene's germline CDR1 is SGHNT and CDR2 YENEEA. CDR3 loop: CASSPRPHTIGLAGDDEQYF. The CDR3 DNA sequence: TGTGCCAGCAGCCCACGGCCGCATACCATCGGACTAGCGGGAGATGACGAGCAGTACTTC.

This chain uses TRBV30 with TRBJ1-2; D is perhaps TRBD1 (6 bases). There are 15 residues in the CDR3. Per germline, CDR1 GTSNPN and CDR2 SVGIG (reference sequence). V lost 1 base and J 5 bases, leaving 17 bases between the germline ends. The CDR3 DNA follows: TGTGCCTGGAGTGGACCCTCCAGGAGGGGGTATGGCTACACCTTC. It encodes CAWSGPSRRGYGYTF. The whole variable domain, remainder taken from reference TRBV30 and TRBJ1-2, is SQTIHQWPATLVQPVGSPLSLECTVEGTSNPNLYWYRQAAGRGLQLLFYSVGIGQISSEVPQNLSASRPQDRQFILSSKKLLLSDSGFYLCAWSGPSRRGYGYTFGSGTRLTVV.

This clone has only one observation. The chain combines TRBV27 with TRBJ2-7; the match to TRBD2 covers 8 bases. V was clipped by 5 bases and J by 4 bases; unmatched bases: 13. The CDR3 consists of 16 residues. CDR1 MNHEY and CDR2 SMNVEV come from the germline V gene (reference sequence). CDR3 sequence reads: CASSPRRGGRYYEQYF. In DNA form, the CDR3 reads TGTGCCAGCAGTCCCAGGCGTGGCGGGAGGTATTACGAGCAGTACTTC.

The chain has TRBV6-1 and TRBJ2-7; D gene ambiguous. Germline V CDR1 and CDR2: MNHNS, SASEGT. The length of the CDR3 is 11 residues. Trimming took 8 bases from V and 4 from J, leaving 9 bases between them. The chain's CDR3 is CASPDFYEQYF. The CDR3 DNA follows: TGTGCCAGCCCCGACTTTTACGAGCAGTACTTC.

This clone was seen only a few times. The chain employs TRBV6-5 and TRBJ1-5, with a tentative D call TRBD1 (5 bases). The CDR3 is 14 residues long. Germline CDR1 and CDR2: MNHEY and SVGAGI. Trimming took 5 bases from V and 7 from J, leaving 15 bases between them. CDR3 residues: CASSTGGVGQPQHF. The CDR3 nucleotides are TGTGCCAGCAGTACGGGAGGGGTCGGGCAGCCCCAGCATTTT.

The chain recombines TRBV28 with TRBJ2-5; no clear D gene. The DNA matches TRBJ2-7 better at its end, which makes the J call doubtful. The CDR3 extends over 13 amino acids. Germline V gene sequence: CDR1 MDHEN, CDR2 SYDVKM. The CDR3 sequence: CASSVGRSYEQYF. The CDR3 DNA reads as TGTGCCAGCAGTGTAGGGCGGAGCTACGAGCAGTACTTC.

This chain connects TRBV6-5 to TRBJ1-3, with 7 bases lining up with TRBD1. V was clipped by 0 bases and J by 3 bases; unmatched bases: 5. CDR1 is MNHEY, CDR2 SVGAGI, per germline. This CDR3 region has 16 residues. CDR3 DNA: TGTGCCAGCAGTTACTCCCCGACAGGGATTGGAAACACCATATATTTT. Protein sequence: CASSYSPTGIGNTIYF.

CDR3: CASRSLGQGAYEQYF. The CDR3 DNA is TGTGCCAGCAGGTCCCTGGGACAGGGGGCCTACGAGCAGTACTTC. The rearrangement joins TRBV6-1 to TRBJ2-7; TRBD1 matches 11 bases. Unmatched junction bases numbered 6, after V lost 6 bases and J lost 2 bases. The CDR3 loop spans 15 amino acids. CDR1 and CDR2 (germline): MNHNS, SASEGT.

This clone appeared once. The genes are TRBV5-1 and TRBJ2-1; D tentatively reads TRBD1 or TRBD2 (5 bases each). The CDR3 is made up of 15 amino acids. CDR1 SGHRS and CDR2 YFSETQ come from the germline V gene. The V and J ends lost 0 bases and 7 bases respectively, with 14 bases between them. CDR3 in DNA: TGCGCCAGCAGCTTGGGCAACGGGGCATTAAATGAGCAGTTCTTC. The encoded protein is CASSLGNGALNEQFF.

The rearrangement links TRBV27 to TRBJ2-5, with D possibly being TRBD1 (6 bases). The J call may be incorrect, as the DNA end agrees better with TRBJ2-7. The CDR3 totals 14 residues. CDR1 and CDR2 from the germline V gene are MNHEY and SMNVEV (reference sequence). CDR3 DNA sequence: TGTGCCAGCAGTCCTCAGGGGATCTCCTACGAGCAGTACTTC. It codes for CASSPQGISYEQYF.

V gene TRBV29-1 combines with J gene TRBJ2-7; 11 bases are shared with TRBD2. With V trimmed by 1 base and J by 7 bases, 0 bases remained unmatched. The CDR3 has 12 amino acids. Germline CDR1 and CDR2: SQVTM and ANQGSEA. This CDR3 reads CSVEGLAGEQYF. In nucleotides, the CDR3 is TGCAGCGTTGAAGGACTAGCGGGAGAGCAGTACTTC.

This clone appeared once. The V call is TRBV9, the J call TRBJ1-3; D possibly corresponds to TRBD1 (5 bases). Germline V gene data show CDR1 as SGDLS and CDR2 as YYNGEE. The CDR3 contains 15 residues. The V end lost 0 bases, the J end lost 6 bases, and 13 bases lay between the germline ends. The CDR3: CASSVGSGSVNTIYF. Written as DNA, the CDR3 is TGTGCCAGCAGCGTAGGCTCAGGGTCGGTAAACACCATATATTTT. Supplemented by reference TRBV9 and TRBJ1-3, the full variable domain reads DSGVTQTPKHLITATGQRVTLRCSPRSGDLSVYWYQQSLDQGLQFLIQYYNGEERAKGNILERFSAQQFPDLHSELNLSSLELGDSALYFCASSVGSGSVNTIYFGEGSWLTVV.

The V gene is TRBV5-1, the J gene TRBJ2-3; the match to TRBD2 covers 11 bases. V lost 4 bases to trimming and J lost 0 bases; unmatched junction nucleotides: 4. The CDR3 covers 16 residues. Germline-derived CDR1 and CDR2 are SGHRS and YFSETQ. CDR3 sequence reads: CASSPGLAESTDTQYF. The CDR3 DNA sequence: TGCGCCAGCAGCCCGGGACTAGCGGAGAGCACAGATACGCAGTATTTT. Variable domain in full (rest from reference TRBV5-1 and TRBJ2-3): KAGVTQTPRYLIKTRGQQVTLSCSPISGHRSVSWYQQTPGQGLQFLFEYFSETQRNKGNFPGRFSGRQFSNSRSEMNVSTLELGDSALYLCASSPGLAESTDTQYFGPGTRLTVL.

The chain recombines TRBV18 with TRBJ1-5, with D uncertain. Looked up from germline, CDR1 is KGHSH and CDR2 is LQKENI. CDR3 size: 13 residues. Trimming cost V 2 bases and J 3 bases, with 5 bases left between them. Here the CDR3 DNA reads TGTGCCAGCTCACCAGGGGACAATCAGCCCCAGCATTTT. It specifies CASSPGDNQPQHF.

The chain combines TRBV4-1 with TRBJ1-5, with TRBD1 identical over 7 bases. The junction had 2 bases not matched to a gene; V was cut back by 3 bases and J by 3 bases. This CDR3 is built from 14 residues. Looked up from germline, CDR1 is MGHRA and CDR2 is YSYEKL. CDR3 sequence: CASSQGQFNQPQHF. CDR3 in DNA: TGCGCCAGCAGCCAGGGACAGTTCAATCAGCCCCAGCATTTT.